Listed here are 24 T cell receptor beta chains from one sample, sequenced in a study of blood T cells in healthy people across ages. A sample-barcoded 5' primer and a J-beta primer mix were used in a second PCR of roughly 7 to 11 cycles. TCRdb recomputed calls from the 5' RACE reads with MiXCR, one row per CDR3 protein. The sample has approximately 900,000 distinct CDR3 sequences; under 35% are singletons. Separately, the same data were catalogued under a study of T cells of mothers and their children.

Sequences were obtained from blood. These receptors were taken from a woman aged 40 to 55 in good health.

This clonotype occurred a few times. The V gene is TRBV6-6, the J gene TRBJ1-2; TRBD1 is a possible D gene (5 bases). The germline V and J ends were trimmed by 5 bases and 4 bases, with 14 bases remaining between them. The V gene's germline CDR1 is MNHNY and CDR2 SVGAGI (reference sequence). The CDR3 spans 14 residues. CDR3 coding DNA: TGTGCCAGCAGTCGGGACCTCGCGGGCTATGGCTACACCTTC. Translating gives CASSRDLAGYGYTF.

This clonotype was seen ten or more times. V usage is TRBV20-1 and J usage is TRBJ2-6; no firm D call. V dropped 0 bases and J dropped 0 bases, with 15 bases sitting between them. The germline V gene encodes CDR1 DFQATT and CDR2 SNEGSKA (reference sequence). The CDR3 is made up of 18 amino acids. CDR3 in amino acids: CSARDLVVRLSGANVLTF. In nucleotides, the CDR3 is TGCAGTGCTAGAGATCTGGTCGTACGTCTCTCTGGGGCCAACGTCCTGACTTTC.

This clonotype was recorded at least ten times. The rearrangement joins TRBV24-1 to TRBJ2-5; D gene ambiguous. The CDR3 sequence is 15 residues long. V was trimmed by 3 bases and J by 5 bases, leaving 15 bases between them. Germline assignment: CDR1 KGHDR and CDR2 SFDVKD. CDR3 sequence (DNA): TGTGCCACCAGTGATCCCCGGACCCCGACGGAGACCCAGTACTTC. The encoded protein is CATSDPRTPTETQYF.

This clonotype was seen a few times. This chain joins TRBV4-3 and TRBJ1-1; 9 bases map to TRBD1. Germline CDR1 LGHNA, CDR2 YSLEER. V was clipped by 6 bases and J by 7 bases; unmatched bases: 6. CDR3 length equals 13 residues. The CDR3 DNA sequence: TGCGCCAGCAGATACACAGGGGGCGGTGAAGCTTTCTTT. This gives the protein CASRYTGGGEAFF.

The chain has TRBV7-9 and TRBJ2-5; D is possibly TRBD1 (5 bases). Trimming removed 5 bases from V and 5 bases from J, with 21 bases in between. The CDR3 extends over 16 amino acids. The V gene's germline CDR1 is SEHNR and CDR2 FQNEAQ (reference sequence). The CDR3, as DNA: TGTGCCAGCAGCCGCCCGGAAGGGGTTTGGTTGGAGACCCAGTACTTC. Amino acids: CASSRPEGVWLETQYF.

The chain is built from TRBV2 and TRBJ1-4, with 8 bases aligning to TRBD1. Looked up from germline, CDR1 is SNHLY and CDR2 is FYNNEI. The CDR3 is 14 residues long. J gave up 8 bases and V 6 bases, and 8 bases lay outside the gene matches. CDR3 nucleotide sequence: TGTGCCAGCAGGGATACAGGGGGTAGGGAAAAACTGTTTTTT. Translating gives CASRDTGGREKLFF.

This chain uses TRBV9 with TRBJ2-2; 7 bases line up with TRBD1. This CDR3 is 16 amino acids long. CDR1 and CDR2 from the germline V gene are SGDLS and YYNGEE. Trimming took 0 bases from V and 2 from J; bases not matched to a gene: 4. This chain's CDR3 is CASSVAGGINTGELFF. CDR3 bases: TGTGCCAGCAGCGTAGCAGGGGGTATCAACACCGGGGAGCTGTTTTTT.

This clonotype has ten or more counts. The CDR3 reads CASSTLRQANYGYTF. The CDR3 DNA sequence: TGTGCCAGCAGCACCCTGCGGCAAGCTAACTATGGCTACACCTTC. The chain uses TRBV7-3 and TRBJ1-2; D ambiguous. The CDR3 totals 15 residues. The germline V and J ends were trimmed by 5 bases and 0 bases, with 13 bases remaining between them. Per the germline V gene, CDR1 is SGHTA and CDR2 is FQGTGA.

This clonotype was recorded many times. The chain recombines TRBV5-5 with TRBJ1-5, with D perhaps matching TRBD1 (5 bases). V shed 1 base and J shed 0 bases, with 8 bases lying between them. The length of the CDR3 is 15 residues. The germline V gene encodes CDR1 SGHKS and CDR2 YYEKEE (reference sequence). In DNA form, the CDR3 reads TGTGCCAGCAGCTTGCTGGGGGGTAGCAATCAGCCCCAGCATTTT. This encodes CASSLLGGSNQPQHF.

J is TRBJ2-1 and V is TRBV15; 9 nucleotides agree with TRBD1. This CDR3 contains 19 residues. Germline CDR1 is LNHNV and CDR2 is YYDKDF (reference sequence). V was clipped by 3 bases and J by 6 bases; unmatched bases: 18. The CDR3 DNA reads TGTGCCACCAGCAGCTACCCCGAGAGGGCGGGACAGGGATGCAATGAGCAGTTCTTC. It specifies CATSSYPERAGQGCNEQFF.

The DNA for the CDR3 is TGTGCCGCTAAAGGGACATTGGCGTCCACCCTCCACTTT. This gives the protein CAAKGTLASTLHF. The chain links TRBV6-5 to TRBJ1-6; D possibly corresponds to TRBD1 (6 bases). The germline gives CDR1 MNHEY, CDR2 SVGAGI. This CDR3 spans 13 amino acids. V was trimmed by 11 bases and J by 14 bases, leaving 22 bases between them.

A few counts support this clonotype. The rearrangement uses TRBV5-1 and TRBJ1-2; D gene ambiguous. In germline, CDR1 is SGHRS, CDR2 YFSETQ. CDR3 length: 15 residues. V dropped 4 bases and J dropped 6 bases, with 19 bases sitting between them. CDR3 nucleotides: TGCGCCAGCAGCCCCGCCGGGTCCAGGCGGGATGGCTACACCTTC. Protein: CASSPAGSRRDGYTF.

A few counts support this clonotype. The J gene is TRBJ2-7, the V gene TRBV5-5, with TRBD2 identical over 7 bases. Germline-derived CDR1 and CDR2 are SGHKS and YYEKEE (reference sequence). Trimming took 0 bases from V and 2 from J; bases not matched to a gene: 8. The CDR3 contains 16 residues. CDR3 residues: CASSLGGGAAAYEQYF. Written as DNA, the CDR3 is TGTGCCAGCAGCTTGGGGGGAGGGGCAGCCGCCTACGAGCAGTACTTC.

The chain links TRBV20-1 to TRBJ2-5; D not certain. The V and J ends lost 0 bases and 4 bases respectively, with 15 bases between them. Germline V gene lookup returns CDR1 DFQATT and CDR2 SNEGSKA (reference sequence). The CDR3 runs to 15 residues. CDR3 in DNA: TGCAGTGCTAGAGATGGCCCACAAAACCGAGAGACCCAGTACTTC. It is translated as CSARDGPQNRETQYF.

This clonotype came up a few times. The chain has TRBV29-1 and TRBJ1-1, with D uncertain. Germline lookup yields CDR1 SQVTM and CDR2 ANQGSEA. Trimming pared 7 bases from V and 2 bases from J, leaving 11 bases between. The CDR3 runs to 12 residues. CDR3 loop: CSAASGNTEAFF. CDR3 bases: TGCAGCGCCGCCTCAGGTAACACTGAAGCTTTCTTT.

J is TRBJ1-3 and V is TRBV25-1; no definite D call. This CDR3 spans 13 amino acids. V was shortened by 1 base and J by 4 bases, with 5 bases between the two germline ends. Germline V gives CDR1 MGHDK, CDR2 SYGVNS. The DNA for the CDR3 is TGTGCCAGCAGTGAATGGGTCGGAAACACCATATATTTT. Protein: CASSEWVGNTIYF.

The chain joins TRBV12-5 to TRBJ2-1; D is possibly TRBD2 (6 bases). V shed 3 bases and J shed 0 bases, with 15 bases lying between them. CDR1 and CDR2 from the germline V gene are LGHNT and FRNRAP. The CDR3 is 17 residues long. CDR3 loop: CASGFLSGRSSYNEQFF. CDR3 nucleotide sequence: TGTGCTAGTGGTTTCCTATCGGGGAGGAGCTCCTACAATGAGCAGTTCTTC.

This chain uses TRBV5-1 with TRBJ2-1, with 9 positions matching TRBD2. With 4 bases clipped from V and 6 bases from J, the junction kept 8 bases outside the gene matches. Germline V gene lookup returns CDR1 SGHRS and CDR2 YFSETQ. This CDR3 has 15 amino acids. The CDR3 reads CASSLAGGALNEQFF. As DNA, the CDR3 is TGCGCCAGCAGCCTGGCGGGGGGGGCCCTCAATGAGCAGTTCTTC.

This chain uses TRBV7-8 with TRBJ2-6; D perhaps matches TRBD2 (5 bases). Trimming removed 8 bases from V and 0 bases from J, with 20 bases in between. Germline CDR1 is SGHVS and CDR2 is FQNEAQ. This CDR3 spans 18 amino acids. This CDR3 is CASYNTRGRPSGANVLTF. CDR3 bases: TGTGCCAGCTACAACACACGGGGTAGACCCTCTGGGGCCAACGTCCTGACTTTC.

This clonotype was observed a few times. The chain recombines TRBV30 with TRBJ2-7, with D perhaps TRBD1 or TRBD2 (7 bases each). Trimming pared 6 bases from V and 0 bases from J, leaving 12 bases between. The germline CDR1 and CDR2 sequences are GTSNPN and SVGIG (reference sequence). There are 13 residues in the CDR3. The CDR3 nucleotides read TGTGCCTGCCAGGGGGGGTACTCCTACGAGCAGTACTTC. Its translation: CACQGGYSYEQYF.

This clonotype was found a few times. The rearrangement links TRBV7-9 to TRBJ2-7; D not resolved. The J call could be wrong; TRBJ2-5 is a better fit for the DNA end. The CDR3 is made up of 16 amino acids. Germline V gene data show CDR1 as SEHNR and CDR2 as FQNEAQ (reference sequence). CDR3 nucleotides: TGTGCCAACAGTCGCCTAACAGACCCCAGAAGAGAGACCCAGTACTTC. Translating gives CANSRLTDPRRETQYF.

This clonotype was observed a handful of times. The rearrangement joins TRBV5-1 to TRBJ1-1; 7 bases align to TRBD1. With V trimmed by 3 bases and J by 1 base, 3 bases remained unmatched. This CDR3 has 14 residues. The germline V gene has CDR1 SGHRS and CDR2 YFSETQ. The CDR3 DNA is TGCGCCAGCAGCTGGGGACAGTCGAACACTGAAGCTTTCTTT. This gives the protein CASSWGQSNTEAFF.

The sample holds many counts of this clonotype. The rearrangement joins TRBV7-6 to TRBJ1-2, with D possibly being TRBD1 (6 bases). The CDR3 extends over 13 amino acids. Trimming stripped 4 bases from V and 7 bases from J, with 13 bases between. CDR1 is SGHVS, CDR2 FNYEAQ, per germline. The CDR3 is CASSYTGTGGYTF. The CDR3 DNA reads as TGTGCCAGCAGCTACACAGGGACTGGTGGCTACACCTTC.

Remarks on this clonotype: A much larger clone is a single base away; this may be a read error. V usage is TRBV27 and J usage is TRBJ2-1; TRBD1 matches 7 bases. This CDR3 has 15 residues. CDR1 MNHEY and CDR2 SMNVEV come from the germline V gene (reference sequence). J was trimmed by 2 bases and V by 7 bases; bases with no gene match: 8. The CDR3 here is CASIKTGNTYNEQFF. DNA for the CDR3: TGTGCCAGCATAAAGACAGGGAACACCTACAATGAGCAGTTCTTC.